This T cell receptor (beta chain) was sequenced in a study of T cells in Graves' hyperthyroidism and ophthalmopathy. The junction had 11 bases not matched to a gene; V was cut back by 4 bases and J by 2 bases. The CDR3 is 16 amino acids. Germline V CDR1 and CDR2: LGHDT, YNNKEL (reference sequence). For ophthalmopathy patients, the Clinical Activity Score was at least 3 and the NOSPECS grade at least 4; duration was under 3 months. Each diagnosis drew on symptoms, thyroxine, TRAb, thyroid ultrasound and orbital computed tomography findings. This clonotype was detected ten times or more. Its specificity is not known. Study outcomes and limitations: Most thyroid-expanded clonotypes above 0.001 were also found in blood.

RNA transcripts yielded amplified TCR beta CDR3 regions. An initial round of RT-PCR targeting the TCR CDR3 relied on the HTBI primer set. Each CDR3 protein is one row after TCRdb ran MiXCR on the multiplex PCR reads. The data contain hundreds of thousands of distinct CDR3 sequences, 14% to 15% of them singletons. The J gene is TRBJ2-7, the V gene TRBV3-1, with 7 bases fitting TRBD1. This sequence was found in a woman aged 40 to 55 with Graves' ophthalmopathy. Sequencing was carried out using blood. The CDR3 is CASSPTFAGGTYEQYF. The CDR3 DNA reads as TGTGCCAGCAGCCCCACGTTCGCAGGGGGAACCTACGAGCAGTACTTC.